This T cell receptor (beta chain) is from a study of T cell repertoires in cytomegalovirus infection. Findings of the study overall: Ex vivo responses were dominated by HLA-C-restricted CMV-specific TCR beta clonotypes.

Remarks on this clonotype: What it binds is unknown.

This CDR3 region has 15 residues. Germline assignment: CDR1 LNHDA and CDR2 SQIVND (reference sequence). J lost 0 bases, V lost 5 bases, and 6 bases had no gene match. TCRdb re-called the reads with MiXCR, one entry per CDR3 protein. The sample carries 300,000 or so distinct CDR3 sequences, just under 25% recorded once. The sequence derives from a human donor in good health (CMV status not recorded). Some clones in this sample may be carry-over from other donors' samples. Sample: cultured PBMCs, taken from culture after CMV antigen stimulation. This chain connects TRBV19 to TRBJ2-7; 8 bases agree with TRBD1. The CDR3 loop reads CASSPGQASSYEQYF. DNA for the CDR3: TGTGCCAGTAGTCCGGGACAGGCCTCCTCCTACGAGCAGTACTTC.